The sequence of this T cell receptor beta chain was determined in a study of blood T cell repertoires in COVID-19. Measured with immunoSEQ multiplex PCR; TCRdb has only the in-frame clones, and not every one. The sample includes about 49,000 clones, around 87% of them seen just once. CDR1 is SGHNT and CDR2 is YYREEE in the germline V gene (reference sequence). The CDR3 length is 16 residues. The V gene lost 3 bases and the J gene lost 0 bases, with 14 bases spanning the gap. The sample consisted of peripheral blood. The sequence derives from a man aged 40-49 years with active COVID-19. V gene TRBV5-4 combines with J gene TRBJ2-3; D is possibly TRBD2 (5 bases). CDR3 DNA sequence: TGTGCCAGCAGCTCAAGCGTAACTAGAAGCACAGATACGCAGTATTTT. The encoded protein is CASSSSVTRSTDTQYF.